This T cell receptor (beta chain) was identified during a study of blood T cells in healthy people across ages. Study in general: Per every two T cells, about one barcoded beta molecule was captured by template switching.

Combining a sample-barcoded 5' primer with a J-beta primer mix, a second PCR ran for roughly 6 to 12 cycles. MiXCR, applied by TCRdb to the 5' RACE reads, yields one record per CDR3 protein. The sample lists around 800,000 distinct CDR3 sequences, about half seen once, with 15% to 20% in the top ten. This clonotype came up a few times. Antigen specificity is unknown. Each sample provided at least 5.5 micrograms of extracted total RNA. Overall study findings and caveats: Because donor CMV status was unknown, expanded clonotype changes were possibly confounded. Estimates of diversity drawn from one million T cells were considered underestimates.

CDR3 size: 12 residues. Between the trimmed V and J ends, which lost 1 base and 2 bases, there was a span of 2 bases. The sample comprised blood. The origin of this receptor is a man older than 75 in good health. The V call is TRBV12-3 or TRBV12-4, the J call TRBJ2-5, with D unclear. The DNA of the CDR3 is TGTGCCAGCAGTTTAGAACAAGAGACCCAGTACTTC. Translating gives CASSLEQETQYF.